A single sample is the source of the 5 T cell receptor beta chains below, sequenced in a study of blood T cell repertoires in COVID-19. Clones were sequenced by immunoSEQ multiplex PCR, and TCRdb holds only the in-frame ones, with some missing. The sample records roughly 120,000 clones, 80% being singletons. Sequenced material: peripheral blood. Receptors originate from a man between 65 and 85 years old with acute or convalescent COVID-19.

The genes are TRBV5-1 and TRBJ2-1, with 9 nucleotides matching TRBD2. The CDR3 has 16 amino acids. Unmatched junction bases numbered 9, after V lost 5 bases and J lost 3 bases. Germline V gene lookup returns CDR1 SGHRS and CDR2 YFSETQ. The CDR3 loop is CASRMGLAGNYNEQFF. The CDR3 bases are TGCGCCAGCAGAATGGGGCTAGCGGGGAACTACAATGAGCAGTTCTTC.

The chain links TRBV28 to TRBJ1-2, with TRBD1 matching over 8 bases. Germline values: CDR1 MDHEN, CDR2 SYDVKM. This CDR3 region has 14 residues. V lost 9 bases to trimming and J lost 0 bases; unmatched junction nucleotides: 6. The DNA of the CDR3 is TGTGCCAGTTCTCAGGGGGCGTCTAACTATGGCTACACCTTC. Its protein is CASSQGASNYGYTF.

The chain employs TRBV7-2 and TRBJ2-1; 12 nucleotides agree with TRBD2. Germline CDR1 reads SGHTA; CDR2 reads FQGNSA. The V and J ends lost 5 bases and 5 bases, in that order; junction bases with no gene match: 16. This CDR3 is 19 amino acids long. Here the CDR3 DNA reads TGTGCCAGCAGCCCCGTCGGACTAGCGGGAATTGGGGTAAACAATGAGCAGTTCTTC. It translates to CASSPVGLAGIGVNNEQFF.

This chain joins TRBV5-1 and TRBJ1-2; D call uncertain. V was shortened by 0 bases and J by 6 bases, with 9 bases between the two germline ends. The CDR3 loop spans 13 amino acids. The germline V gene has CDR1 SGHRS and CDR2 YFSETQ. The CDR3 loop reads CASSLGALDGYTF. CDR3 DNA sequence: TGCGCCAGCAGCTTGGGTGCACTCGATGGCTACACCTTC.

V is TRBV5-6 and J is TRBJ2-5, with TRBD2 matching 7 bases. The germline CDR1 and CDR2 sequences are SGHDT and YYEEEE. The CDR3 has 14 amino acids. V shed 0 bases, J shed 4 bases, and the junction held 3 bases outside the gene matches. This CDR3 is CASSLGPGGETQYF. The DNA for the CDR3 is TGTGCCAGCAGCTTGGGCCCGGGGGGAGAGACCCAGTACTTC.